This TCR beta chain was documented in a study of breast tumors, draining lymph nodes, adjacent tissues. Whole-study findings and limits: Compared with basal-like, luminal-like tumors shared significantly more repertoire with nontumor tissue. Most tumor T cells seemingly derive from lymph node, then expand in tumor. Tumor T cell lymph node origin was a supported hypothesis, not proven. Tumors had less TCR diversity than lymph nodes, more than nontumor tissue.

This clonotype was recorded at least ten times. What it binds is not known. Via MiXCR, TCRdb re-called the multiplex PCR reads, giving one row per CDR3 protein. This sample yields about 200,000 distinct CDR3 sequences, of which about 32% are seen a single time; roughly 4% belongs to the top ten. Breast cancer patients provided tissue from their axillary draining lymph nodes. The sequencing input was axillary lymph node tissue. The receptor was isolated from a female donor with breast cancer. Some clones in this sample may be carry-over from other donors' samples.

DNA for the CDR3: TGTGCCAGCATTCGACTGGGGGATTCACGGGGCTACACCTTC. It specifies CASIRLGDSRGYTF. The chain joins TRBV6-1 to TRBJ1-2; a weak D match, TRBD1 (5 bases). V was pared by 7 bases and J by 8 bases, with 20 bases between. CDR3 size: 14 residues. The germline gives CDR1 MNHNS, CDR2 SASEGT.